This T cell receptor beta chain was obtained from a study of blood T cell repertoires in COVID-19. Study context: Some COVID-19 samples were acute and others convalescent; all came from the United States, Italy and Spain. Sources were T cells, B-cell-depleted T cells, or PBMCs; the material itself was cDNA or gDNA.

Methods used by the authors: Reference gene primer amplification gave nucleated cell count estimates. Clones were sequenced by immunoSEQ multiplex PCR, and TCRdb holds only the in-frame ones, with some missing. Clone size and the V and J calls come from that table; the DNA yielded D and trimming. Of around 140,000 clones in the sample, approximately 81% are singletons; the top ten hold less than 3.5%. Germline V lookup: CDR1 SGHTA, CDR2 FQGNSA. This CDR3 has 16 amino acids. The V gene end was trimmed by 5 bases and the J gene end by 6 bases; junction bases not matched to a gene: 9. The TCR comes from a human donor with acute or convalescent COVID-19. The donor label of this sample is uncertain. The chain recombines TRBV7-2 with TRBJ1-6; 8 nucleotides line up with TRBD1. Material for sequencing was peripheral blood. The CDR3 region is CASSTDRVGINSPLHF. The CDR3 DNA is TGTGCCAGCAGCACGGACAGGGTTGGAATTAATTCACCCCTCCACTTT.